This T cell receptor (beta chain) was recovered during a study of blood T cell repertoires in COVID-19. Study summary: There were acute and convalescent COVID-19 samples, and they came from the United States, Italy and Spain.

The CDR3 totals 17 residues. Per the germline V gene, CDR1 is KGHDR and CDR2 is SFDVKD. J gave up 4 bases and V 4 bases, and 8 bases lay outside the gene matches. The assay was immunoSEQ multiplex PCR, and TCRdb's table has in-frame clones only and misses some. The sample yields 190,000 or so clones, around 90% seen once. This clonotype originated in a woman under 40 who had recovered from COVID-19. Sequenced input: PBMCs or T cells enriched from blood (not recorded which). V gene TRBV24-1 combines with J gene TRBJ2-2; 10 bases fit TRBD1. The CDR3 DNA reads as TGTGCCACCAGTGACTGGGAGACAGGGGGCTTCACCGGGGAGCTGTTTTTT. Its protein product is CATSDWETGGFTGELFF.